Listed below are T cell receptor beta chains from one sample, sequenced in a study of T cells in Graves' hyperthyroidism and ophthalmopathy. Using its own MiXCR run on the multiplex PCR reads, TCRdb lists one record per CDR3 protein. Among hundreds of thousands of distinct CDR3 sequences listed, over 35% were seen once. Sequenced material: blood. The source is a middle-aged woman with Graves' hyperthyroidism. Both conserved end residues are part of each CDR3. The D gene is left open where the match is weak. The size field is filled for only some rows; it gives once, few, many or a size class.

cdr3_nt cdr3_aa clone_size d_call j_call v_call
TGCGCCAGCAGCCAAGATCCAGGGAGCTACACCTTC CASSQDPGSYTF - - TRBJ1-2 TRBV4-3
TGTGCCAGCAGCTTAACTAGCGGGGGGCACAATGAGCAGTTCTTC CASSLTSGGHNEQFF many TRBD2 TRBJ2-1 TRBV7-6
TGTGCCAGCAGTTTGGGAGGGTTTCAGCCCCAGCATTTT CASSLGGFQPQHF few - TRBJ1-5 TRBV27
TGCGCCAGCAGCGCGACAGGCCCCGAGGACACTGAAGCTTTCTTT CASSATGPEDTEAFF - - TRBJ1-1 TRBV5-1
TGTGCCAGCAGTGAATCATCGGGGTTTGCAAAACTGTTTTTT CASSESSGFAKLFF many - TRBJ1-4 TRBV2
TGTGCCAGCAGGAGGACAGGGGGGGATGCTTTCTTT CASRRTGGDAFF - TRBD1 TRBJ1-1 TRBV7-9
TGCAGTGCCTCACCCGGGACCGATCAGCCCCAGCATTTT CSASPGTDQPQHF - - TRBJ1-5 TRBV20-1
TGTGCCAGCGCTGGCGCTGAGGGGGATACGCAGTATTTT CASAGAEGDTQYF - - TRBJ2-3 TRBV2
TGCAGCGTTGCCCCGCGGTCTCTCTACGAGCAGTACTTC CSVAPRSLYEQYF many - TRBJ2-7 TRBV29-1
TGCAGTGCTAGAGATCAAGGGGGTGGGCAGCCCCAGTACTTC CSARDQGGGQPQYF - - TRBJ2-5 TRBV20-1
TGTGCCAGCACCCTTGGACAGGGGGCTGATGGCTACACCTTC CASTLGQGADGYTF - TRBD1 TRBJ1-2 TRBV7-9
TGCAGTGCTAGTGCCGGCCGCGGTCGCGGTGGCTACACCTTC CSASAGRGRGGYTF many - TRBJ1-2 TRBV20-1
TGCGCCAGCAGTCCCCAACTGTACTCTGGGGCCAACGTCCTGACTTTC CASSPQLYSGANVLTF - - TRBJ2-6 TRBV4-1
TGTGCCTGGAGCGGGACGGGGGGGTTCACTGAAGCTTTCTTT CAWSGTGGFTEAFF - - TRBJ1-1 TRBV10-2
TGTGCCAGCAGTTACTCGGGACTAGCAGCCCGCTCTGGGGCCAACGTCCTGACTTTC CASSYSGLAARSGANVLTF few TRBD2 TRBJ2-6 TRBV6-5
TGTGCCAGCAGCTTCAGCGGGAGTATGGGAGAGACCCAGTACTTC CASSFSGSMGETQYF few TRBD2 TRBJ2-5 TRBV7-2
TGTGCCATCAGTGAGTCAGAGGGATCTGGAAACACCATATATTTT CAISESEGSGNTIYF many - TRBJ1-3 TRBV10-3
TGTGCCAGCAGTAGGGGGCTTTCTAGCAATCAGCCCCAGCATTTT CASSRGLSSNQPQHF - TRBD1 TRBJ1-5 TRBV6-2/TRBV6-3
TGTGCCAGCAGTCAGACAGCAGCCTACGAGCAGTACTTC CASSQTAAYEQYF - - TRBJ2-7 TRBV12-3/TRBV12-4
TGTGCCAGCCTCCCTATGGTCGGACAGATAATGAACACTGAAGCTTTCTTT CASLPMVGQIMNTEAFF many - TRBJ1-1 TRBV10-3
TGTGCCAGCAGCCCCTCAATAGGGACAGGGAATAACTATGGCTACACCTTC CASSPSIGTGNNYGYTF - TRBD1 TRBJ1-2 TRBV7-3
TGTGCCAGCAGCTCGTCGAGGGCAGGAGAAGCTTTCTTT CASSSSRAGEAFF few - TRBJ1-1 TRBV5-6
TGCAGTGCTAGAGATCCTGGACAGGGGGCCTATGAGACCCAGTACTTC CSARDPGQGAYETQYF - TRBD1 TRBJ2-5 TRBV20-1
TGTGCCAGTAGTCCGACAGGGGCCAAGAACACTGAAGCTTTCTTT CASSPTGAKNTEAFF - TRBD1 TRBJ1-1 TRBV19
TGTGCCAGCAACCCGACAGGGGGCACTGAAGCTTTCTTT CASNPTGGTEAFF many TRBD1 TRBJ1-1 TRBV2
TGTGCCAGCACCATCGGGGGGGCGTACGAGCAGTACTTC CASTIGGAYEQYF - TRBD2 TRBJ2-7 TRBV11-2
TGTGCCAGCACCGTGTTGACAGGGTTGAATTTGAACACTGAAGCTTTCTTT CASTVLTGLNLNTEAFF few TRBD1 TRBJ1-1 TRBV6-6
TGTGCCATCAGTCGACTAGCGGGAGGCACAGATACGCAGTATTTT CAISRLAGGTDTQYF - TRBD2 TRBJ2-3 TRBV10-3
TGTGCCAGTAGTTGGACGAGTCGGGGGGCTAACTACGAGCAGTACTTC CASSWTSRGANYEQYF - - TRBJ2-7 TRBV7-8
TGTGCCAGCAGCTTAGACGGGGGAGGGTTAGCTGAGCCCCAGCATTTT CASSLDGGGLAEPQHF - - TRBJ1-5 TRBV7-9
TGTGCCAGCAGTTTACAGGGGGCGCGGGTGTCTGAAGCTTTCTTT CASSLQGARVSEAFF many TRBD1 TRBJ1-1 TRBV2
TGTGCCAGCAGCCCTCGGACAGGTACCTACGAGCAGTACTTC CASSPRTGTYEQYF many TRBD1 TRBJ2-7 TRBV9
TGTGCCAGCAGCCAAGATAGTGGGGGCCAGAGCTCCTACGAGCAGTACTTC CASSQDSGGQSSYEQYF - - TRBJ2-7 TRBV12-3/TRBV12-4
TGTGCCATCAGTGAAGCCTTGGGGGGCTACACCTTC CAISEALGGYTF many - TRBJ1-2 TRBV10-3
TGTGCCATACATGGAGGGAACTATGGCTACACCTTC CAIHGGNYGYTF many - TRBJ1-2 TRBV10-3
TGTGCCAGCAAGTGGACAGTCGGCGAGCAGTACTTC CASKWTVGEQYF few - TRBJ2-7 TRBV28
TGCGCCAGCAGCCACCGAGCGGTGGGACAAGAGACCCAGTACTTC CASSHRAVGQETQYF - - TRBJ2-5 TRBV4-1
TGCAGCGCTCGACAGGGACCATCCTACGAGCAGTACTTC CSARQGPSYEQYF many TRBD1 TRBJ2-7 TRBV29-1
TGTGCCAGCAGTTACGCCGAGCAGTACTTC CASSYAEQYF many - TRBJ2-7 TRBV2
TGTGCCAGCAGTTACAACGGGGGGAATCAGCAGCCCCAGCATTTT CASSYNGGNQQPQHF few - TRBJ1-5 TRBV6-5
TGTGCCAGCAGTCACCCCCCGTACGCCGGGGAGCTGTTTTTT CASSHPPYAGELFF few - TRBJ2-2 TRBV6-5